This TCR beta chain was sequenced for a study of CD8+ T cells in alopecia areata. Whole-study results and caveats: Tofacitinib did not eliminate many expanded lesional clones from scalp or blood.

RNA extraction was followed by reverse transcription into cDNA, which acted as the sequencing template. Only in-frame clones appear in the TCRdb table, and some are missing; sequencing was by immunoSEQ multiplex PCR. The table records approximately 200,000 clones, 45% to 75% of them present only once. Treatment here: oral pan-JAK inhibitor, 5-10 mg twice daily. The germline V and J ends were trimmed by 10 bases and 6 bases, with 19 bases remaining between them. The CDR3 totals 13 residues. Germline V gene lookup returns CDR1 SNHLY and CDR2 FYNNEI. For this clone: Its antigen is unidentified.

The receptor was derived from a human donor with alopecia areata. The V gene is TRBV2, the J gene TRBJ2-7, with D perhaps matching TRBD1 or TRBD2 (5 bases each). The source material was CD4+ T cells sorted from blood, sampled at week 4, from a patient treated with tofacitinib. CDR3 nucleotide sequence: TGTGCCACTCAAACAGGAGGCTTTCTCGAGCAGTACTTC. As protein: CATQTGGFLEQYF.